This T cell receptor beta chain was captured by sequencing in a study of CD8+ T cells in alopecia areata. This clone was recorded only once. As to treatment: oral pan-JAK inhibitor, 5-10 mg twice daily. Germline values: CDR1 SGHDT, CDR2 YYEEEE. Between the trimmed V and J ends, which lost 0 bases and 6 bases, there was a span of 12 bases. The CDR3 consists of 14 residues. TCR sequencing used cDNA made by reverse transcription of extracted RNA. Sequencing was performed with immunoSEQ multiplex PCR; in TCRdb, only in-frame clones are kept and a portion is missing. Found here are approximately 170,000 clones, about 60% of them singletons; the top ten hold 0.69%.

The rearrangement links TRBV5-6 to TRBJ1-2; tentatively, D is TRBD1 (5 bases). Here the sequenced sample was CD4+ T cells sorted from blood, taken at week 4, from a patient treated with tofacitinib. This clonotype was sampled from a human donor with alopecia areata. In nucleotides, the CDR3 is TGTGCCAGCAGCTTGGTAGGGACGGTCGATGGCTACACCTTC. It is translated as CASSLVGTVDGYTF.